A single sample is the source of the 32 T cell receptor beta chains below, sequenced in a study of blood T cell repertoires in COVID-19 (dated by TCRdb to about 2020). The library was produced with the immunoSEQ multiplex PCR assay. TCRdb obtained this table from immuneACCESS and retained in-frame rearrangements with V and J assigned. These tables miss some clones; where compared with another copy, unresolved V genes account for less than half of the shortfall, and the remainder is unexplained. The sample table records about 250,000 clones; 75% to 90% of these occur just once. Just under 6.5% of the sample comes from the top ten. Source material: PBMCs or T cells enriched from blood (not recorded which). All receptors come from a woman in her 30s with acute COVID-19.

The V gene is TRBV3-1 (or the pseudogene TRBV3-2), the J gene TRBJ2-5, with 8 bases that match TRBD2. CDR3 size: 15 residues. V gave up 5 bases and J gave up 0 bases; unmatched junction bases: 5. CDR1 and CDR2 (germline): LGHDT, YNNKEL (reference sequence). CDR3 DNA sequence: TGTGCCAGCAGCAACGGCGGGGGGAACCAAGAGACCCAGTACTTC. Translating it yields CASSNGGGNQETQYF.

This rearrangement joins TRBV10-1 to TRBJ2-1, with 11 positions matching TRBD2. Looked up from germline, CDR1 is WNHNN and CDR2 is SYGVQD (reference sequence). V gave up 2 bases and J gave up 2 bases; unmatched junction bases: 8. The CDR3 length is 18 residues. CDR3: CASSEELAGDNAYNEQFF. CDR3 DNA sequence: TGCGCCAGCAGTGAGGAACTAGCGGGAGATAACGCCTACAATGAGCAGTTCTTC.

The chain uses TRBV5-6 and TRBJ2-1; 11 positions match TRBD2. Germline CDR1 reads SGHDT; CDR2 reads YYEEEE. J was trimmed by 1 base and V by 3 bases; bases with no gene match: 6. CDR3 size: 17 residues. This CDR3 is CASSWWTSGLSYNEQFF. The CDR3 coding sequence is TGTGCCAGCAGCTGGTGGACTAGCGGGTTATCCTACAATGAGCAGTTCTTC.

The chain combines TRBV5-1 with TRBJ2-1, with 12 bases fitting TRBD2. This CDR3 has 18 amino acids. The V and J ends lost 4 bases and 0 bases, in that order; junction bases with no gene match: 8. The germline CDR1 and CDR2 sequences are SGHRS and YFSETQ. The DNA for the CDR3 is TGCGCCAGCAGCCCAACTACTAGCGGGAGGAGCTCCTACAATGAGCAGTTCTTC. It is translated as CASSPTTSGRSSYNEQFF.

The chain carries TRBV12-3 or TRBV12-4 and TRBJ1-2, with 7 bases lining up with TRBD1. V lost 2 bases to trimming and J lost 8 bases; unmatched junction nucleotides: 5. CDR3 length equals 13 residues. CDR3 coding DNA: TGTGCCAGCAGTTTACTACAGGGGCAGGGCTACACCTTC. Protein product: CASSLLQGQGYTF.

The chain has TRBV2 and TRBJ2-1; 9 nucleotides match TRBD1. Germline V gene data show CDR1 as SNHLY and CDR2 as FYNNEI. J lost 9 bases, V lost 6 bases, and 18 bases had no gene match. This CDR3 is built from 17 residues. CDR3 in DNA: TGTGCCAGCAGGTCGCCCCCGGGACAGGGCTCGGGAGGTGAGCAGTTCTTC. The encoded protein is CASRSPPGQGSGGEQFF.

This sequence joins TRBV4-3 and TRBJ2-1, with TRBD1 matching 8 bases. Germline CDR1 and CDR2: LGHNA and YSLEER. After removal of 2 bases from V and 5 bases from J, the junction contained 5 bases not matched to a gene. This CDR3 contains 15 residues. The CDR3 DNA follows: TGCGCCAGCAGCCAACAAGACAGGGGCCACAATGAGCAGTTCTTC. Translating it yields CASSQQDRGHNEQFF.

V and J are TRBV29-1 and TRBJ1-1, with D possibly being TRBD1 (6 bases). The CDR3 has 13 amino acids. The V end was cut by 7 bases, the J end by 2 bases, with 14 bases between. The germline CDR1 and CDR2 sequences are SQVTM and ANQGSEA. CDR3 sequence reads: CSGGRGFNTEAFF. The CDR3 DNA sequence: TGCAGCGGGGGGCGGGGTTTTAACACTGAAGCTTTCTTT.

The rearrangement uses TRBV28 and TRBJ2-1; TRBD2 might be the D (6 bases). Trimming removed 6 bases at V and 2 bases at J, with 14 bases between. The CDR3 has 15 residues. Germline V gene lookup returns CDR1 MDHEN and CDR2 SYDVKM. The CDR3 protein is CASRPGGAAYNEQFF. Written as DNA, the CDR3 is TGTGCCAGCAGACCCGGGGGAGCGGCCTACAATGAGCAGTTCTTC.

V is TRBV2 and J is TRBJ2-5; a weak D match, TRBD2 (7 bases). Germline CDR1 reads SNHLY; CDR2 reads FYNNEI. V lost 6 bases and J lost 5, with 16 bases in between. The CDR3 extends over 14 amino acids. CDR3 residues: CASRKGGGRETQYF. CDR3 DNA: TGTGCCAGCAGAAAAGGGGGGGGTCGGGAGACCCAGTACTTC.

The genes are TRBV15 and TRBJ1-3, with D hard to call. The CDR3 has 13 amino acids. The V and J ends lost 0 bases and 14 bases respectively, with 14 bases between them. CDR1 and CDR2 (germline): LNHNV, YYDKDF (reference sequence). The CDR3 coding sequence is TGTGCCACCAGCAGAGATCGAGCTACGGTGGTATATTTT. Residues: CATSRDRATVVYF.

This clone was recorded once. The chain employs TRBV18 and TRBJ2-7, with 7 nucleotides matching TRBD1. There are 14 residues in the CDR3. Germline V lookup: CDR1 KGHSH, CDR2 LQKENI. Trimming at V came to 3 bases and at J to 4 bases, leaving 6 bases not matched to a gene. CDR3 in DNA: TGTGCCAGCTCACCCCTCGGGACAGATTACGAGCAGTACTTC. Its protein is CASSPLGTDYEQYF.

This chain links TRBV4-2 with TRBJ2-6; a weak D match, TRBD1 (6 bases). Germline-derived CDR1 and CDR2 are LGHNA and YNFKEQ. This CDR3 contains 17 residues. Trimming cost V 4 bases and J 0 bases, with 13 bases left between them. CDR3 nucleotides: TGTGCCAGCAGCCGCGACAGGAGTAGCTCTGGGGCCAACGTCCTGACTTTC. This codes for CASSRDRSSSGANVLTF.

The gene calls are TRBV7-3 and TRBJ2-1; TRBD2 matches at 8 bases. The CDR3 has 16 amino acids. Germline V lookup: CDR1 SGHTA, CDR2 FQGTGA. V shed 1 base and J 4 bases; nucleotides not matched to a gene: 6. CDR3 residues: CASSLIAGGVYNEQFF. CDR3 in DNA: TGTGCCAGCAGCTTAATTGCGGGGGGTGTTTACAATGAGCAGTTCTTC. Drawing the rest from reference TRBV7-3 and TRBJ2-1, the complete variable domain is GAGVSQTPSNKVTEKGKYVELRCDPISGHTALYWYRQSLGQGPEFLIYFQGTGAADDSGLPNDRFFAVRPEGSVSTLKIQRTERGDSAVYLCASSLIAGGVYNEQFFGPGTRLTVL.

The CDR3 sequence: CATSKGGDRGYGYTF. CDR3 coding DNA: TGTGCCACCAGCAAAGGTGGCGACAGGGGTTATGGCTACACCTTC. This rearrangement joins TRBV15 to TRBJ1-2; 8 positions match TRBD1. This CDR3 spans 15 amino acids. The J segment lost 5 bases and the V segment lost 4 bases, leaving 9 bases of the junction unmatched. CDR1 and CDR2 (germline): LNHNV, YYDKDF (reference sequence). Supplemented by reference TRBV15 and TRBJ1-2, the full variable domain reads DAMVIQNPRYQVTQFGKPVTLSCSQTLNHNVMYWYQQKSSQAPKLLFHYYDKDFNNEADTPDNFQSRRPNTSFCFLDIRSPGLGDTAMYLCATSKGGDRGYGYTFGSGTRLTVV.

There are a few counts of this clone. V usage is TRBV6-4 and J usage is TRBJ2-1; 7 positions match TRBD2. The germline CDR1 and CDR2 sequences are MRHNA and SNTAGT. CDR3 size: 13 residues. The V gene end was trimmed by 3 bases and the J gene end by 6 bases; junction bases not matched to a gene: 2. This CDR3 is CASSERTSNEQFF. DNA of the CDR3: TGTGCCAGCAGTGAGAGGACTAGCAATGAGCAGTTCTTC.

The chain is built from TRBV2 and TRBJ2-3; 11 bases are a match to TRBD2. The germline gives CDR1 SNHLY, CDR2 FYNNEI. The CDR3 is made up of 15 amino acids. V was pared by 6 bases and J by 2 bases, with 4 bases of the junction left unmatched. The CDR3 DNA follows: TGTGCCAGCAGCCTGACTAGCGGGGCCACAGATACGCAGTATTTT. The encoded protein is CASSLTSGATDTQYF.

The genes are TRBV6-2 or TRBV6-3 and TRBJ2-7; 11 bases map to TRBD2. CDR1 is MNHEY and CDR2 is SVGEGT in the germline V gene. The CDR3 spans 21 residues. J was trimmed by 1 base and V by 5 bases; bases with no gene match: 22. The CDR3, as DNA: TGTGCCAGCAGTCCCACCTGGTTATTACGGACTCGACTAGCGGGGTCCTACGAGCAGTACTTC. This encodes CASSPTWLLRTRLAGSYEQYF.

The J gene is TRBJ2-7, the V gene TRBV28; 7 nucleotides align to TRBD1. CDR1 MDHEN and CDR2 SYDVKM come from the germline V gene. Trimming at V came to 6 bases and at J to 3 bases, leaving 14 bases not matched to a gene. CDR3 length equals 16 residues. Here the CDR3 reads CASSSTDRLWGYEQYF. The CDR3, as DNA: TGTGCCAGCAGCTCAACGGACAGGCTATGGGGCTACGAGCAGTACTTC.

The rearrangement links TRBV10-1 to TRBJ1-5; possibly TRBD1 for D (6 bases). The ends were cut back, 9 bases at V and 0 bases at J, with 15 bases in the middle. Germline V gene lookup returns CDR1 WNHNN and CDR2 SYGVQD (reference sequence). The CDR3 has 15 amino acids. CDR3 nucleotides: TGCGCCAGACCCAAGCGACAGGATAGCAATCAGCCCCAGCATTTT. This sequence encodes CARPKRQDSNQPQHF.

The chain employs TRBV19 and TRBJ1-2; possible D gene TRBD1, 5 bases. The germline V gene has CDR1 LNHDA and CDR2 SQIVND (reference sequence). This CDR3 is 15 amino acids long. V lost 2 bases and J lost 5, with 15 bases in between. This CDR3 reads CASSIHGRDSYGYTF. DNA for the CDR3: TGTGCCAGTAGTATACATGGAAGGGACTCATATGGCTACACCTTC. Filled out from reference TRBV19 and TRBJ1-2, the complete variable domain reads DGGITQSPKYLFRKEGQNVTLSCEQNLNHDAMYWYRQDPGQGLRLIYYSQIVNDFQKGDIAEGYSVSREKKESFPLTVTSAQKNPTAFYLCASSIHGRDSYGYTFGSGTRLTVV.

The chain's CDR3 is CAIMGTGTTEAFF. CDR3 in DNA: TGTGCCATCATGGGGACAGGGACCACTGAAGCTTTCTTT. The chain couples TRBV10-3 to TRBJ1-1; 9 nucleotides align to TRBD1. Germline V lookup: CDR1 ENHRY, CDR2 SYGVKD. This CDR3 spans 13 amino acids. V lost 7 bases, J lost 4 bases, and 4 bases stayed unmatched.

This chain uses TRBV6-5 with TRBJ1-6, with 9 bases identical to TRBD1. Germline CDR1 MNHEY, CDR2 SVGAGI. This CDR3 has 15 amino acids. The trim removed 5 bases at V and 10 bases at J, leaving 9 bases unmatched. In DNA form, the CDR3 reads TGTGCCAGCAGTACCGAGGGACAGGGTCTCTCACCCCTCCACTTT. Amino acid sequence: CASSTEGQGLSPLHF.

The chain couples TRBV6-5 to TRBJ1-6, with 9 bases fitting TRBD1. Germline CDR1 and CDR2: MNHEY and SVGAGI. This CDR3 is 16 amino acids long. The trim removed 2 bases at V and 7 bases at J, leaving 6 bases unmatched. CDR3 residues: CASSYLQGAGNSPLHF. CDR3 DNA: TGTGCCAGCAGTTACCTACAGGGGGCAGGGAATTCACCCCTCCACTTT.

Turning to this clone: In the same sample, other DNA sequences code for this CDR3. The chain carries TRBV5-4 and TRBJ1-1; weak D call: TRBD1 (5 bases). Germline lookup yields CDR1 SGHNT and CDR2 YYREEE (reference sequence). This CDR3 contains 13 residues. With 3 bases removed from V and 5 bases from J, the gap between germline ends came to 11 bases. CDR3: CASSSGGGTEAFF. CDR3 bases: TGTGCCAGCAGCTCGGGTGGGGGGACTGAAGCTTTCTTT.

V usage is TRBV6-2 or TRBV6-3 and J usage is TRBJ1-2; 9 positions agree with TRBD1. The CDR3 is made up of 14 amino acids. Germline CDR1 reads MNHEY; CDR2 reads SVGEGT. Trimming removed 2 bases from V and 6 bases from J; junction bases left unmatched: 4. CDR3 region: CASSYTGGVDGYTF. As DNA, the CDR3 is TGTGCCAGCAGTTACACAGGGGGCGTGGATGGCTACACCTTC.

This clone is a singleton in its sample. The chain links TRBV19 to TRBJ1-1; possible D gene TRBD1, 5 bases. The germline CDR1 and CDR2 sequences are LNHDA and SQIVND (reference sequence). This CDR3 has 13 residues. The V and J ends lost 3 bases and 6 bases respectively, with 11 bases between them. The DNA for the CDR3 is TGTGCCAGTAGTATTCGGTCAGGGCCTGAAGCTTTCTTT. Residues: CASSIRSGPEAFF.

The genes are TRBV7-9 and TRBJ1-2, with D unresolved. Looked up from germline, CDR1 is SEHNR and CDR2 is FQNEAQ (reference sequence). V lost 5 bases and J 4 bases, leaving 11 bases between the germline ends. This CDR3 has 13 residues. CDR3 region: CASSPSGIYGYTF. DNA for the CDR3: TGTGCCAGCAGCCCCTCCGGGATCTATGGCTACACCTTC. The whole variable domain, remainder taken from reference TRBV7-9 and TRBJ1-2, is DTGVSQNPRHKITKRGQNVTFRCDPISEHNRLYWYRQTLGQGPEFLTYFQNEAQLEKSRLLSDRFSAERPKGSFSTLEIQRTEQGDSAMYLCASSPSGIYGYTFGSGTRLTVV.

The chain couples TRBV5-1 to TRBJ2-1, with D unclear. Germline V lookup: CDR1 SGHRS, CDR2 YFSETQ. The CDR3 runs to 13 residues. V lost 2 bases, J lost 3 bases, and 6 bases lay in between. CDR3 DNA sequence: TGCGCCAGCAGCTTCGCAGACTACAATGAGCAGTTCTTC. It encodes CASSFADYNEQFF.

This clone occurred once. The chain is built from TRBV5-1 and TRBJ2-2; the match to TRBD1 covers 7 bases. There are 15 residues in the CDR3. Germline CDR1 is SGHRS and CDR2 is YFSETQ. With V trimmed by 4 bases and J by 4 bases, 7 bases remained unmatched. The DNA for the CDR3 is TGCGCCAGCAGCAACGCCGGGACAGTCACCGGGGAGCTGTTTTTT. It is translated as CASSNAGTVTGELFF.

The chain uses TRBV18 and TRBJ1-1; D is undetermined. Looked up from germline, CDR1 is KGHSH and CDR2 is LQKENI. This CDR3 has 11 amino acids. V lost 8 bases to trimming and J lost 0 bases, with 4 bases between them. In nucleotides, the CDR3 is TGTGCCAGCCTCCTGAACACTGAAGCTTTCTTT. Its translation: CASLLNTEAFF.

This clone was recorded a few times. The rearrangement links TRBV19 to TRBJ1-4, with 9 nucleotides matching TRBD1. The J segment lost 5 bases and the V segment lost 9 bases, leaving 10 bases of the junction unmatched. This CDR3 region has 15 residues. CDR1 and CDR2 (germline): LNHDA, SQIVND (reference sequence). In nucleotides, the CDR3 is TGTGCCAGCGCCCTACAGGGGGCCCCGAATGAAAAACTGTTTTTT. It yields the protein CASALQGAPNEKLFF.